This is a list of T cell receptor beta chains from one sample in a study of T cells after yellow fever vaccination. TCRdb ran MiXCR on the 5' RACE reads and lists one entry per CDR3 protein. The sample yields hundreds of thousands of distinct CDR3 sequences, around 20% seen once. Material: PBMCs, obtained before the yellow fever booster vaccination. These receptors were obtained from a man between 18 and 29 years old who received the YFV17D yellow fever vaccine. Each CDR3 is given with its conserved first and last residue. The D gene is left open where the match is weak. Clone size is stated in some rows and not others, as once, few, many or a class when expanded.

d_gene | abundance | j_gene | v_gene | CDR3nt | CDR3aa
. | . | TRBJ2-5 | TRBV7-3 | TGTGCCAGCAGCCTAGGGGGTTCATCCAGAGAGACCCAGTACTTC | CASSLGGSSRETQYF
. | few | TRBJ1-1 | TRBV14 | TGTGCCAGCAGCCTGTTCCAATTGGATAGGCACACTGAAGCTTTCTTT | CASSLFQLDRHTEAFF
. | few | TRBJ1-4 | TRBV28 | TGTGCCACCCAGACAGCTGCAACTAATGAAAAACTGTTTTTT | CATQTAATNEKLFF
TRBD1 | few | TRBJ2-2 | TRBV6-2/TRBV6-3 | TGTGCCAGCAGCTTGACAGGGTACGGCGGGGAGCTGTTTTTT | CASSLTGYGGELFF
. | . | TRBJ2-6 | TRBV4-3 | TGCGCCAGCAGCCAAGATCTTCGAGCTACTGGGGCCAACGTCCTGACTTTC | CASSQDLRATGANVLTF
TRBD2 | . | TRBJ2-7 | TRBV6-5 | TGTGCCAGCCAGCGGGAGGGACTGCCCTACGAGCAGTACTTC | CASQREGLPYEQYF
TRBD2 | . | TRBJ2-3 | TRBV12-3/TRBV12-4 | TGTGCCAGCAGCCCCAGCGGGGGGGCAGGGAATACGCAGTATTTT | CASSPSGGAGNTQYF
. | . | TRBJ1-2 | TRBV6-1 | TGTGCCAGCAGTGTACGGGTGTACACCTTC | CASSVRVYTF
. | . | TRBJ2-3 | TRBV12-3/TRBV12-4 | TGTGCCAGCACCCCCGGGGACCGGTTCACAGATACGCAGTATTTT | CASTPGDRFTDTQYF
TRBD2 | few | TRBJ2-5 | TRBV29-1 | TGCAGCGTTGAGCTAGCGGGGGTGGAGGAGACCCAGTACTTC | CSVELAGVEETQYF
TRBD2 | . | TRBJ2-1 | TRBV4-3 | TGCGCCAGCAGCCAAGAAGTTATGGGACTAGCAGGCGATGAGCAGTTCTTC | CASSQEVMGLAGDEQFF
. | few | TRBJ1-1 | TRBV3-1 | TGTGCCAGCAGCCAAGATCCACAGGGTAACACTGAAGCTTTCTTT | CASSQDPQGNTEAFF
TRBD1 | few | TRBJ1-4 | TRBV4-2 | TGTGCCAGCAGCGCTAGGACCCCCGGGACAGGGCTCGAAAAACTGTTTTTT | CASSARTPGTGLEKLFF
. | . | TRBJ2-4 | TRBV7-9 | TGTGCCAGCAGCTTCGAGGGGCGGGACATTCAGTACTTC | CASSFEGRDIQYF
. | few | TRBJ1-2 | TRBV4-3 | TGCGCCAGCAGCCAAGATGGTGGACAGAACTATGGCTACACCTTC | CASSQDGGQNYGYTF
. | . | TRBJ1-2 | TRBV6-5 | TGTGCCAGCACACCGGATCTTAGGGGCTACACCTTC | CASTPDLRGYTF
. | . | TRBJ1-4 | TRBV4-1 | TGCGCCAGCAGCCAAGATAGCCGTTCAGGGGTTTTTGAAAAACTGTTTTTT | CASSQDSRSGVFEKLFF
. | . | TRBJ1-2 | TRBV6-1 | TGTGCCAGCAGCACCACCCCCGGGGCGTATGGCTACACCTTC | CASSTTPGAYGYTF
. | . | TRBJ2-3 | TRBV5-1 | TGCGCCAGCAGGGCCCCCCGGAAAAACACAGATACGCAGTATTTT | CASRAPRKNTDTQYF
. | . | TRBJ2-1 | TRBV20-1 | TGCAGTGCTAGAGGTCAGGGATTCAATGAGCAGTTCTTC | CSARGQGFNEQFF
TRBD2 | . | TRBJ2-3 | TRBV7-6 | TGTGCCAGCAGCCCACGCGTCGGGGGGTGGGCAGATACGCAGTATTTT | CASSPRVGGWADTQYF
TRBD2 | few | TRBJ2-7 | TRBV7-2 | TGTGCCAGCAGCTACACTAGCGGGGGTTACGAGCAGTACTTC | CASSYTSGGYEQYF